Following are 7 T cell receptor beta chains from one sample sequenced in a study of cytomegalovirus exposure and HLA in healthy donors. Primers included in the PCR were 60 Vbeta and 13 Jbeta primers. Measured with immunoSEQ multiplex PCR; TCRdb has only the in-frame clones, and not every one. The sample shows more than 85,000 clones, roughly 85% of them seen only once. Sequencing was done on a sample of PBMCs. The receptors were gathered from a man between 35 and 55 years old in good health and CMV-seronegative.

Only one count was recorded for this clone. V gene TRBV6-4 combines with J gene TRBJ2-3; TRBD1 agrees at 9 bases. V was pared by 6 bases and J by 3 bases, with 1 base of the junction left unmatched. The CDR3 contains 13 residues. Looked up from germline, CDR1 is MRHNA and CDR2 is SNTAGT. Here the CDR3 DNA reads TGTGCCAGCAGGGGACAGGGAACAGATACGCAGTATTTT. This sequence encodes CASRGQGTDTQYF.

The chain links TRBV5-6 to TRBJ2-1, with no clear D. The CDR3 has 15 residues. Germline-derived CDR1 and CDR2 are SGHDT and YYEEEE. V was shortened by 4 bases and J by 10 bases, with 21 bases between the two germline ends. The DNA for the CDR3 is TGTGCCAGCAGCCCCGCCGGAGACCCCCCCCGAGAGCAGTTCTTC. This translates into CASSPAGDPPREQFF.

In its sample, this clone was seen once. The chain employs TRBV7-9 and TRBJ1-5; 7 bases line up with TRBD1. This CDR3 has 16 residues. Germline CDR1 reads SEHNR; CDR2 reads FQNEAQ (reference sequence). Trimming cost V 3 bases and J 6 bases; bases outside gene matches: 11. In nucleotides, the CDR3 is TGTGCCAGCAGCTTCCATGCAAAACAGGGGAGTCAGCCCCAGCATTTT. It encodes CASSFHAKQGSQPQHF.

This rearrangement joins TRBV27 to TRBJ2-7; tentative D call: TRBD2 (6 bases). The CDR3 runs to 17 residues. The V end lost 2 bases, the J end lost 0 bases, and 17 bases lay between the germline ends. Germline CDR1 is MNHEY and CDR2 is SMNVEV (reference sequence). The CDR3 DNA sequence: TGTGCCAGCAGTTTAATGGGAGGAGGGCAGGGCTCCTACGAGCAGTACTTC. Encoded protein: CASSLMGGGQGSYEQYF.

This clone has more than one count but fewer than ten. This chain joins TRBV7-8 and TRBJ1-2, with D uncertain. Trimming left V 5 bases short and J 1 base short, with 14 bases between. The CDR3 extends over 15 amino acids. Germline loops: CDR1 SGHVS, CDR2 FQNEAQ. In nucleotides, the CDR3 is TGTGCCAGCAGCGCGGGGTCTGGCAGTAACTATGGCTACACCTTC. Protein sequence: CASSAGSGSNYGYTF.

This clone was detected only a few times. The chain has TRBV6-1 and TRBJ2-5; the match to TRBD2 covers 8 bases. Germline assignment: CDR1 MNHNS and CDR2 SASEGT. The CDR3 length is 17 residues. V trimming: 2 bases; J trimming: 4 bases; junction bases outside the gene matches: 12. The chain's CDR3 is CASSEIVAGFGGETQYF. The CDR3 coding sequence is TGTGCCAGCAGTGAAATAGTAGCGGGGTTTGGGGGAGAGACCCAGTACTTC.

The CDR3 DNA follows: TGTGCCAGACCCCGGCGGGGGTCAAATGAGCAGTTCTTC. Amino acid sequence: CARPRRGSNEQFF. The chain links TRBV5-3 to TRBJ2-1; TRBD2 agrees at 7 bases. TRBV5-3 is known as an ORF, though its function is uncertain. The trim removed 7 bases at V and 7 bases at J, leaving 8 bases unmatched. CDR3 length: 13 amino acids.